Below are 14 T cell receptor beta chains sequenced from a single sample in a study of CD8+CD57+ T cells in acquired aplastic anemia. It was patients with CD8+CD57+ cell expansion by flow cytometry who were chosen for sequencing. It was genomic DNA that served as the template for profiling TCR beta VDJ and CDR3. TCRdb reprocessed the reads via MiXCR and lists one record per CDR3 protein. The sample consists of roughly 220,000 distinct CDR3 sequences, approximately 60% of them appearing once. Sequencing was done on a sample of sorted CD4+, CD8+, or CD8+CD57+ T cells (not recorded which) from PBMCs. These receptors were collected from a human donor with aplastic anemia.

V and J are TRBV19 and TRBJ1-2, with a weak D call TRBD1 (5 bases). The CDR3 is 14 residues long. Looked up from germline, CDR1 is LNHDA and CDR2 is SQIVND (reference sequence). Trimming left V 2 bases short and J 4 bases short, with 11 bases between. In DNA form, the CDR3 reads TGTGCCAGTAGTATACAGGGAGGAGGCTATGGCTACACCTTC. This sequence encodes CASSIQGGGYGYTF.

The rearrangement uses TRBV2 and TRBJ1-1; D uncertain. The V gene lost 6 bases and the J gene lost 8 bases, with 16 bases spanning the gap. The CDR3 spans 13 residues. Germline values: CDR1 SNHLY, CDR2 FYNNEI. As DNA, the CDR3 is TGTGCCAGCAGCGCCAGTCCCGTTACCGAAGCTTTCTTT. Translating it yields CASSASPVTEAFF.

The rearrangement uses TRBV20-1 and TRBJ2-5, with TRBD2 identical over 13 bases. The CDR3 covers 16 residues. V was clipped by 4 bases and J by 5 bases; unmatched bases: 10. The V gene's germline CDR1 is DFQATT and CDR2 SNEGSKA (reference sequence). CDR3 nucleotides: TGCAGTGCTATAGAGACTAGCGGGAGGAGGGTGGAGACCCAGTACTTC. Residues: CSAIETSGRRVETQYF.

CDR3 residues: CSAPRNRQGRYGYTF. The DNA of the CDR3 is TGCAGTGCTCCCCGAAATCGACAGGGCCGCTATGGCTACACCTTC. The chain joins TRBV20-1 to TRBJ1-2, with 7 bases lining up with TRBD1. CDR3 length: 15 amino acids. Unmatched junction bases numbered 13, after V lost 5 bases and J lost 4 bases. Germline V lookup: CDR1 DFQATT, CDR2 SNEGSKA (reference sequence).

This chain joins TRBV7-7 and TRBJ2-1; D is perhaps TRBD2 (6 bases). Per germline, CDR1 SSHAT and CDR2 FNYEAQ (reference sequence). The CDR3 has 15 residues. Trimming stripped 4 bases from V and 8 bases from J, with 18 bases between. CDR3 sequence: CASSSTRGGGDEQFF. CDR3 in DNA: TGTGCCAGCAGCTCCACTCGGGGAGGCGGGGATGAGCAGTTCTTC.

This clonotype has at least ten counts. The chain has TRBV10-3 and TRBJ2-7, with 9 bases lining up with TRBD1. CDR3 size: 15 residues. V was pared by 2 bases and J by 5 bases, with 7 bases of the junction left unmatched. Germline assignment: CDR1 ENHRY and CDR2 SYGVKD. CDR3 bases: TGTGCCATCAGTGAGCCAGGGACAGGGCTTGACGAGCAGTACTTC. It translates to CAISEPGTGLDEQYF.

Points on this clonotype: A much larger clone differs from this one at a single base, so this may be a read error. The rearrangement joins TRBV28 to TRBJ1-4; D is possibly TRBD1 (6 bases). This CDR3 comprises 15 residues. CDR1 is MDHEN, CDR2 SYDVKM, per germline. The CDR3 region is CAGRLKDSPYEKLFF. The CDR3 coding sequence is TGTGCCGGCAGACTCAAGGACAGTCCCTATGAAAAACTGTTTTTT.

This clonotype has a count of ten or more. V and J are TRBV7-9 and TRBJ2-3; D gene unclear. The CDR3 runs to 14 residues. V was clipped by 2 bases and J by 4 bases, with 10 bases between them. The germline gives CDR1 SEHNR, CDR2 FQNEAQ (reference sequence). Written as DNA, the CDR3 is TGTGCCAGCAGCTTATGGTTAGCCCCAGATACGCAGTATTTT. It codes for CASSLWLAPDTQYF.

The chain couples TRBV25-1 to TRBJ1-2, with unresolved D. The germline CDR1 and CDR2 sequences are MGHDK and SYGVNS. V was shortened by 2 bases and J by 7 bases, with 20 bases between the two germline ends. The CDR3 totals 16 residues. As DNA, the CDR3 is TGTGCCAGCAGTGAACCGTCGTGGCCCACCCGAGGTGGCTACACCTTC. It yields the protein CASSEPSWPTRGGYTF.

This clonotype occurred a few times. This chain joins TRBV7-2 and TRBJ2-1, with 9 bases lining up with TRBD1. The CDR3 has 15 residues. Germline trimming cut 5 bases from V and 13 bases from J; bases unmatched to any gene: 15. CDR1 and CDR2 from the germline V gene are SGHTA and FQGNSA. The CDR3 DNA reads TGTGCCAGCAGCCTGAGTGGGGACAGGGCCATGAATCAGTTCTTC. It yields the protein CASSLSGDRAMNQFF.

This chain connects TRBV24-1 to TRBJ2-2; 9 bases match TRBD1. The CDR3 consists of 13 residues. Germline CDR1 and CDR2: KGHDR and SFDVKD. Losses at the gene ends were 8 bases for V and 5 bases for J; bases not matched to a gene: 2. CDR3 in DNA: TGTGCCACCACGGACAGGGGAACCGGGGAGCTGTTTTTT. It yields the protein CATTDRGTGELFF.

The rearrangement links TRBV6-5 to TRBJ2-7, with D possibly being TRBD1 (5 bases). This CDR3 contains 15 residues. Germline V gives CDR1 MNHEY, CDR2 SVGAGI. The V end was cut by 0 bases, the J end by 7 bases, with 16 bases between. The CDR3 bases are TGTGCCAGCAGTTACTCCAGGGTCGGAGTGGGGGAGCAGTACTTC. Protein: CASSYSRVGVGEQYF.

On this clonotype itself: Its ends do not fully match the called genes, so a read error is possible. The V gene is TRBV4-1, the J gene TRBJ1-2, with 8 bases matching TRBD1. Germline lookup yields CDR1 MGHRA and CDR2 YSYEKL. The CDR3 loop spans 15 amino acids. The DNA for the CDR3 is TGTGCCAGCAGTACACGGACAGGGCGGGCCGGCGGCTACACCTTC. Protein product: CASSTRTGRAGGYTF.

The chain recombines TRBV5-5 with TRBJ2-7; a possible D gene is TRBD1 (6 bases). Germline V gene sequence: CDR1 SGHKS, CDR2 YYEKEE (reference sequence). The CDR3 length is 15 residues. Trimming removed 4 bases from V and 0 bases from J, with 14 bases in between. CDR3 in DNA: TGTGCCAGCAGCGGGTCCCCGGGACACTCCTACGAGCAGTACTTC. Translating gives CASSGSPGHSYEQYF.